A selection of T cell receptor beta chains follows, all from one sample in a study of OX40 agonist ivuxolimab in advanced cancers. The repertoire was sequenced with immunoSEQ multiplex PCR; TCRdb's copy has only in-frame clones and lacks some. The table lists about 69,000 clones, 80% to 85% of them singletons, with approximately 8.7% in the top ten. Source: CD4+ or CD8+ T cells sorted from blood, taken in a trial of the OX40 agonist ivuxolimab. Source of these receptors: an adult with an advanced solid tumor such as melanoma, head and neck, liver or kidney cancer. CDR3s include the opening cysteine and the closing phenylalanine or tryptophan. The D gene is left open where the match is weak. Size values are once, few and many counts, or a class for expanded clones, and some rows have none.

cdr3_aa cdr3_nt clone_size d_call j_call cdr3_length v_call
CASSPGFQETQYF TGCGCCAGCAGCCCTGGGTTCCAAGAGACCCAGTACTTC NA NA TRBJ2-5 13 TRBV5-1
CASSQDVGQDSNQPQHF TGTGCCAGCAGCCAAGATGTAGGACAGGATAGTAATCAGCCCCAGCATTTT few TRBD1 TRBJ1-5 17 TRBV14
CSAKDEGGKNTEAFF TGCAGCGCCAAAGACGAAGGGGGCAAGAACACTGAAGCTTTCTTT NA TRBD1 TRBJ1-1 15 TRBV29-1
CASSEAGAGELFF TGTGCCAGCAGTGAAGCAGGGGCCGGGGAGCTGTTTTTT NA NA TRBJ2-2 13 TRBV2
CASRADRVYSYEQYF TGTGCCAGCAGGGCGGACAGGGTTTACTCCTACGAGCAGTACTTC NA TRBD1 TRBJ2-7 15 TRBV2
CASTDPAQGPSGANVLTF TGTGCCAGCACTGACCCCGCCCAGGGCCCCTCTGGGGCCAACGTCCTGACTTTC once NA TRBJ2-6 18 TRBV7-8
CASSGTGGNGYTF TGCGCCAGCAGCGGGACAGGGGGAAATGGCTACACCTTC NA TRBD1 TRBJ1-2 13 TRBV5-1
CASNFGQGAGELFF TGTGCCAGCAACTTTGGACAGGGGGCCGGGGAGCTGTTTTTT NA TRBD1 TRBJ2-2 14 TRBV5-6
CASSLAGGSDEKLFF TGTGCCAGCAGCTTAGCTGGGGGGAGTGACGAAAAACTGTTTTTT NA NA TRBJ1-4 15 TRBV7-9
CASSLQENTEAFF TGTGCCAGCAGCTTACAGGAAAACACTGAAGCTTTCTTT NA NA TRBJ1-1 13 TRBV7-2
CASSGQALSGANVLTF TGTGCCAGCAGTGGGCAGGCGCTCTCTGGGGCCAACGTCCTGACTTTC NA NA TRBJ2-6 16 TRBV25-1
CASSVGTGKNEQYF TGTGCCAGCAGCGTAGGGACAGGGAAGAACGAGCAGTACTTC NA TRBD1 TRBJ2-7 14 TRBV9
CASSSIRGSNEKLFF TGTGCCAGCAGCTCAATAAGAGGTTCCAATGAAAAACTGTTTTTT NA NA TRBJ1-4 15 TRBV5-6
CAWSGRNTIYF TGTGCCTGGAGTGGACGAAACACCATATATTTT many NA TRBJ1-3 11 TRBV30
CASSLVQATNEKLFF TGCGCCAGCAGCTTGGTCCAGGCAACTAATGAAAAACTGTTTTTT once NA TRBJ1-4 15 TRBV5-1
CASSLGQGRTYEQYF TGTGCCAGCAGCCTAGGACAGGGGCGAACCTACGAGCAGTACTTC NA TRBD1 TRBJ2-7 15 TRBV7-2
CASSLAGGGPATNEKLFF TGTGCCAGCAGCTTGGCAGGGGGCGGTCCCGCAACTAATGAAAAACTGTTTTTT once TRBD1 TRBJ1-4 18 TRBV5-6
CASRRQGARTGELFF TGTGCCAGCAGGCGACAGGGGGCCAGGACCGGGGAGCTGTTTTTT NA TRBD1 TRBJ2-2 15 TRBV6-5
CASSFFEPGQGDNEQFF TGTGCCAGCAGCTTTTTCGAACCGGGACAGGGCGACAATGAGCAGTTCTTC NA TRBD1 TRBJ2-1 17 TRBV7-2
CASSQTGVTPLHF TGTGCCAGCAGCCAGACAGGGGTGACACCCCTCCACTTT NA TRBD1 TRBJ1-6 13 TRBV28
CASSLGPGQGNEKLFF TGTGCCAGCAGCTTAGGTCCGGGACAGGGGAATGAAAAACTGTTTTTT NA TRBD1 TRBJ1-4 16 TRBV7-8
CASRDSNYGYTF TGTGCCAGCAGGGACAGTAACTATGGCTACACCTTC few NA TRBJ1-2 12 TRBV2
CASSMGWGRRVETQYF TGTGCCAGTAGTATGGGATGGGGGCGGAGGGTAGAGACCCAGTACTTC NA NA TRBJ2-5 16 TRBV19
CASSGSSNYGYTF TGTGCCAGCAGTGGCAGCTCAAACTATGGCTACACCTTC NA NA TRBJ1-2 13 TRBV27
CASSFELTDTQYF TGCGCCAGCAGCTTCGAACTCACAGATACGCAGTATTTT NA NA TRBJ2-3 13 TRBV5-1
CASSVTGVLNEKLFF TGCGCCAGCAGCGTTACAGGGGTCCTTAATGAAAAACTGTTTTTT NA TRBD1 TRBJ1-4 15 TRBV5-1